These 19 T cell receptor beta chains were all obtained from the same sample, sequenced in a study of T cells in Graves' hyperthyroidism and ophthalmopathy. Regions amplified from RNA transcripts were the TCR beta CDR3 regions. Using the HTBI primer set, a first-round RT-PCR was run on the TCR CDR3. TCRdb re-analysed the multiplex PCR reads in MiXCR, keeping a single row per CDR3 protein. Of 610,000 or so distinct CDR3 sequences in the sample, about 45% were seen once. The source material was peripheral blood or thyroid tissue (not recorded which). Receptor source: a woman aged 18-30 years with Graves' hyperthyroidism.

This clonotype was found many times. This sequence joins TRBV5-6 and TRBJ1-1; weak D call: TRBD1 (6 bases). Germline lookup yields CDR1 SGHDT and CDR2 YYEEEE. V was pared by 4 bases and J by 5 bases, with 24 bases between. The CDR3 is made up of 17 amino acids. CDR3 sequence: CASSSLARSTGGTEAFF. The CDR3 DNA follows: TGTGCCAGCAGCAGCTTGGCCAGGTCGACAGGTGGGACTGAAGCTTTCTTT.

The V call is TRBV29-1, the J call TRBJ2-7; 16 nucleotides align to TRBD2. CDR1 SQVTM and CDR2 ANQGSEA come from the germline V gene. J gave up 6 bases and V 8 bases, and 13 bases lay outside the gene matches. CDR3 length: 16 amino acids. CDR3 DNA: TGCAGCATCTTGTCCGGGACTAGCGGGAGGGCAATCGAGCAGTACTTC. Its translation is CSILSGTSGRAIEQYF.

This clonotype was counted many times. The chain employs TRBV7-8 and TRBJ1-2; D not certain. CDR1 SGHVS and CDR2 FQNEAQ come from the germline V gene. This CDR3 region has 13 residues. With 6 bases removed from V and 4 bases from J, the gap between germline ends came to 12 bases. The CDR3, as DNA: TGTGCCAGCAGTTCCAGGATCCCCTATGGCTACACCTTC. Amino acids: CASSSRIPYGYTF. Full variable domain (remainder filled in from reference TRBV7-8 and TRBJ1-2): GAGVSQSPRYKVAKRGQDVALRCDPISGHVSLFWYQQALGQGPEFLTYFQNEAQLDKSGLPSDRFFAERPEGSVSTLKIQRTQQEDSAVYLCASSSRIPYGYTFGSGTRLTVV.

On this clonotype: This sequence may be a read error, since a much larger clone differs from it by one base. The genes are TRBV7-2 and TRBJ1-5, with 7 bases aligning to TRBD1. Germline loops: CDR1 SGHTA, CDR2 FQGNSA. This CDR3 has 13 amino acids. CDR3 nucleotide sequence: TGCGCCAGCGGCAGGGGGAGGGGTCAGCCCCAGCATTTT. This encodes CASGRGRGQPQHF.

This clonotype appeared a few times. The rearrangement uses TRBV11-2 and TRBJ2-2, with D perhaps matching TRBD1 (6 bases). The CDR3 totals 15 residues. Between the trimmed V and J ends, which lost 4 bases and 4 bases, there was a span of 13 bases. The germline CDR1 and CDR2 sequences are SGHAT and FQNNGV. CDR3 nucleotide sequence: TGTGCCAGCAGCTACCCCGGGACAACCACCGGGGAGCTGTTTTTT. Translation gives CASSYPGTTTGELFF.

Ten or more counts support this clonotype. V is TRBV7-2 and J is TRBJ1-2; TRBD1 matches 8 bases. Per the germline V gene, CDR1 is SGHTA and CDR2 is FQGNSA. The V and J ends lost 4 bases and 2 bases, in that order; junction bases with no gene match: 3. CDR3 length: 14 amino acids. CDR3 residues: CASSWGQENYGYTF. In DNA, the CDR3 is TGTGCCAGCAGCTGGGGACAGGAGAACTATGGCTACACCTTC.

The table lists this clonotype with many counts. The V and J genes are TRBV12-3 or TRBV12-4 and TRBJ1-6; D perhaps matches TRBD1 (6 bases). This CDR3 comprises 15 residues. Trimming pared 3 bases from V and 5 bases from J, leaving 11 bases between. Here the CDR3 DNA reads TGTGCCAGCAGTTTTCTAAGGACAGATAATTCACCCCTCCACTTT. It specifies CASSFLRTDNSPLHF.

This clonotype was picked up a small number of times. V and J are TRBV7-2 and TRBJ2-3; TRBD2 aligns across 9 bases. The CDR3 runs 16 residues. The V segment lost 5 bases and the J segment 2 bases; nucleotides outside the gene matches: 8. Per the germline V gene, CDR1 is SGHTA and CDR2 is FQGNSA. CDR3 sequence reads: CASSPLLAGNTDTQYF. The DNA for the CDR3 is TGTGCCAGCAGCCCCCTCCTAGCGGGAAACACAGATACGCAGTATTTT. Complete variable domain (other parts from reference TRBV7-2 and TRBJ2-3): GAGVSQSPSNKVTEKGKDVELRCDPISGHTALYWYRQSLGQGLEFLIYFQGNSAPDKSGLPSDRFSAERTGGSVSTLTIQRTQQEDSAVYLCASSPLLAGNTDTQYFGPGTRLTVL.

V is TRBV7-3 and J is TRBJ2-7; 7 nucleotides match TRBD1. The V and J ends lost 2 bases and 10 bases, in that order; junction bases with no gene match: 14. The CDR3 loop spans 15 amino acids. CDR1 and CDR2 from the germline V gene are SGHTA and FQGTGA. CDR3 residues: CASSLATGRDSEQYF. CDR3 in DNA: TGTGCCAGCAGCTTAGCCACCGGCCGGGACAGCGAACAGTACTTC.

This clonotype was observed at least ten times. The gene calls are TRBV29-1 and TRBJ2-5; D possibly corresponds to TRBD1 (6 bases). Between the trimmed V and J ends, which lost 6 bases and 2 bases, there was a span of 10 bases. The germline gives CDR1 SQVTM, CDR2 ANQGSEA. This CDR3 has 12 amino acids. The CDR3 DNA sequence: TGCAGCGTCCGGGACATACAAGAGACCCAGTACTTC. This codes for CSVRDIQETQYF. The variable domain in full, with the rest retrieved from reference TRBV29-1 and TRBJ2-5, is SAVISQKPSRDICQRGTSLTIQCQVDSQVTMMFWYRQQPGQSLTLIATANQGSEATYESGFVIDKFPISRPNLTFSTLTVSNMSPEDSSIYLCSVRDIQETQYFGPGTRLLVL.

The chain employs TRBV7-6 and TRBJ1-1; D is possibly TRBD1 (6 bases). The CDR3 sequence is 14 residues long. Germline lookup yields CDR1 SGHVS and CDR2 FNYEAQ. Trimming took off 6 bases at V and 6 bases at J, with 17 bases between the two ends. The CDR3, as DNA: TGTGCCAGCAGTGCAACAGGGTCAGTCGCTGAAGCTTTCTTT. It encodes CASSATGSVAEAFF.

As to this clonotype: A read error is possible here, since a much larger clone lies one base away. V usage is TRBV2 and J usage is TRBJ2-7, with D possibly being TRBD1 (5 bases). The CDR3 sequence is 15 residues long. V lost 6 bases and J 2 bases, leaving 17 bases between the germline ends. Germline-derived CDR1 and CDR2 are SNHLY and FYNNEI. CDR3 amino acids: CASSARQSAAYEQYF. The CDR3, as DNA: TGTGCCAGCAGCGCTCGACAGAGCGCCGCCTACGAGCAGTACTTC. The full variable domain, completed using reference TRBV2 and TRBJ2-7, is EPEVTQTPSHQVTQMGQEVILRCVPISNHLYFYWYRQILGQKVEFLVSFYNNEISEKSEIFDDQFSVERPDGSNFTLKIRSTKLEDSAMYFCASSARQSAAYEQYFGPGTRLTVT.

This clonotype came up a few times. This sequence joins TRBV20-1 and TRBJ2-7; 11 bases agree with TRBD2. The better agreement between TRBJ2-1 and the DNA end casts doubt on the J call. Per germline, CDR1 DFQATT and CDR2 SNEGSKA (reference sequence). CDR3 size: 15 residues. Here the CDR3 reads CSATGTSGWGDEQFF. Here the CDR3 DNA reads TGCAGTGCTACTGGGACTAGCGGTTGGGGCGATGAGCAGTTCTTC.

The CDR3 loop reads CSYRQGQAQYF. The CDR3 DNA reads TGCAGTTACCGGCAGGGCCAGGCGCAGTACTTC. The rearrangement links TRBV29-1 to TRBJ2-7; perhaps TRBD1 as D (5 bases). The CDR3 has 11 residues. From germline, CDR1 is SQVTM and CDR2 ANQGSEA.

The rearrangement joins TRBV14 to TRBJ2-5; 11 bases agree with TRBD1. The DNA end favors TRBJ2-1, so the J call may be wrong. The length of the CDR3 is 14 residues. CDR1 is SGHDN and CDR2 is FVKESK in the germline V gene. CDR3: CASRDRGPYNEQFF. The CDR3 DNA is TGTGCCAGCAGGGACAGGGGGCCCTACAATGAGCAGTTCTTC.

In its sample, this clonotype was seen many times. The chain joins TRBV7-3 to TRBJ1-2, with D uncertain. Per the germline V gene, CDR1 is SGHTA and CDR2 is FQGTGA. Trimming stripped 0 bases from V and 5 bases from J, with 16 bases between. This CDR3 spans 16 amino acids. CDR3 in amino acids: CASSLTAGMRYYGYTF. CDR3 bases: TGTGCCAGCAGCTTAACGGCGGGCATGAGGTATTATGGCTACACCTTC.

The DNA for the CDR3 is TGTGCCACCAGTGATTTCCGGGACAAGTCCTACAATGAGCAGTTCTTC. Translated, it gives CATSDFRDKSYNEQFF. The V and J genes are TRBV24-1 and TRBJ2-1; D possibly corresponds to TRBD1 (6 bases). This CDR3 comprises 16 residues. V lost 1 base to trimming and J lost 1 base, with 10 bases between them. The germline V gene has CDR1 KGHDR and CDR2 SFDVKD.

This clonotype was found many times. The genes are TRBV5-1 and TRBJ2-7; possible D gene TRBD2, 5 bases. The germline V gene encodes CDR1 SGHRS and CDR2 YFSETQ. This CDR3 has 15 residues. Trimming removed 0 bases at V and 4 bases at J, with 14 bases between. CDR3 DNA: TGCGCCAGCAGCTTGGAGTCTAGCTTTGCGTACGAGCAGTACTTC. It translates to CASSLESSFAYEQYF. The full variable domain, completed using reference TRBV5-1 and TRBJ2-7, is KAGVTQTPRYLIKTRGQQVTLSCSPISGHRSVSWYQQTPGQGLQFLFEYFSETQRNKGNFPGRFSGRQFSNSRSEMNVSTLELGDSALYLCASSLESSFAYEQYFGPGTRLTVT.

There are many counts of this clonotype. This chain links TRBV12-3 or TRBV12-4 with TRBJ2-6, with TRBD2 as a possible D gene (5 bases). The CDR3 totals 19 residues. The ends were cut back, 4 bases at V and 5 bases at J, with 24 bases in the middle. CDR3 nucleotides: TGTGCCAGCAGTTCACGGGGAAGGACCTACTCGCGCTGGGCCAACGTCCTGACTTTC. Encoded protein: CASSSRGRTYSRWANVLTF.